A selection of T cell receptor beta chains follows, all from one sample in a study of blood T cell repertoires in COVID-19. Clones were sequenced by immunoSEQ multiplex PCR, and TCRdb holds only the in-frame ones, with some missing. Of around 160,000 clones listed, more than 70% are singletons. The material sequenced was PBMCs or T cells enriched from blood (not recorded which). Receptors were obtained from a man between 35 and 55 years old who had recovered from COVID-19. Both conserved end residues are part of each CDR3. A D gene is named only where the DNA matches it firmly. Clone size is stated in some rows and not others, as once, few, many or a class when expanded.

J gene | D gene | V gene | clone size | CDR3 protein | CDR3 DNA
TRBJ2-6 | TRBD1 | TRBV4-2 | NA | CASSQEGGTASSGANVLTF | TGTGCCAGCAGCCAAGAAGGTGGGACAGCATCCTCTGGGGCCAACGTCCTGACTTTC
TRBJ1-1 | NA | TRBV11-3 | many | CASSLGTEAEAFF | TGTGCCAGCAGCTTAGGGACAGAGGCTGAAGCTTTCTTT
TRBJ2-2 | TRBD2 | TRBV7-3 | NA | CASSLMGLAGTGELFF | TGTGCCAGCAGCTTAATGGGACTAGCGGGCACCGGGGAGCTGTTTTTT
TRBJ2-1 | TRBD2 | TRBV4-1 | NA | CASSQAGLPYNEQFF | TGCGCCAGCAGCCAAGCGGGACTACCCTACAATGAGCAGTTCTTC
TRBJ2-3 | NA | TRBV10-3 | NA | CAISPPGEDTQYF | TGTGCCATCAGTCCGCCGGGAGAGGATACGCAGTATTTT
TRBJ1-4 | NA | TRBV19 | NA | CASSIEEGPGEKLFF | TGTGCCAGTAGTATAGAGGAGGGTCCTGGTGAAAAACTGTTTTTT
TRBJ2-3 | TRBD1 | TRBV2 | few | CASSGQGGGTDTQYF | TGTGCCAGCAGCGGACAGGGTGGCGGCACAGATACGCAGTATTTT
TRBJ2-2 | TRBD2 | TRBV4-1 | NA | CASSARRAGAGELFF | TGCGCCAGCAGCGCCCGGCGGGCGGGAGCCGGGGAGCTGTTTTTT
TRBJ1-1 | TRBD1 | TRBV4-2 | NA | CASSRFQGGNTEAFF | TGTGCCAGCAGCCGATTCCAGGGGGGGAACACTGAAGCTTTCTTT
TRBJ1-6 | NA | TRBV2 | once | CASSTQGKGSPLHF | TGTGCCAGCAGTACCCAGGGGAAGGGTTCACCCCTCCACTTT
TRBJ2-1 | NA | TRBV4-1 | NA | CASSLDRSPYNEQFF | TGCGCCAGCAGCCTCGACCGGAGCCCCTACAATGAGCAGTTCTTC
TRBJ2-1 | NA | TRBV27 | NA | CASSLGGRGNEQFF | TGTGCCAGCAGTTTGGGGGGGCGTGGCAATGAGCAGTTCTTC
TRBJ2-3 | NA | TRBV18 | NA | CASSFAQGSDTQYF | TGTGCCAGCTCCTTCGCTCAGGGGTCAGATACGCAGTATTTT
TRBJ2-6 | NA | TRBV10-1 | NA | CASSDSAGANVLTF | TGCGCCAGCAGTGACAGTGCTGGGGCCAACGTCCTGACTTTC
TRBJ1-1 | NA | TRBV10-1 | NA | CASRATGNTEAFF | TGCGCCAGCAGGGCGACAGGTAACACTGAAGCTTTCTTT
TRBJ1-1 | NA | TRBV7-8 | NA | CASSLGGAWTANLEAFF | TGTGCCAGCAGCTTAGGAGGAGCCTGGACAGCAAATCTAGAAGCTTTCTTT
TRBJ1-4 | NA | TRBV30 | few | CARSKGSATNEKLFF | TGTGCCCGCAGCAAAGGGAGTGCAACTAATGAAAAACTGTTTTTT
TRBJ1-6 | TRBD1 | TRBV5-6 | NA | CASSTWTGGWAYNSPLHF | TGTGCCAGCAGCACGTGGACAGGCGGATGGGCCTATAATTCACCCCTCCACTTT
TRBJ1-2 | TRBD1 | TRBV18 | NA | CASSPQQGAKYGYTF | TGTGCCAGCTCACCACAACAGGGGGCGAAATATGGCTACACCTTC